The rows below give T cell receptor beta chains drawn from one sample of a study of control samples from healthy donors and cancer patients. Assay used: immunoSEQ multiplex PCR; TCRdb lists only in-frame clones, some missing. The sample carries about 160,000 clones, more than 85% recorded once. Sequenced: blood. The receptors derive from a woman in her 30s in good health. CDR3s include the opening cysteine and the closing phenylalanine or tryptophan. A D gene is named only where the DNA matches it firmly. Size tells how often a clone was seen (once, few, many) or the class of an expanded clone, and some rows leave it out.

>NA|NA|TRBJ2-5|TRBV7-9
TGTGCCAGCAGCTTCTCCGAGGGCGAGACCCAGTACTTC
CASSFSEGETQYF
>NA|TRBD2|TRBJ2-1|TRBV9
TGTGCCAGCAGCCGAGGGACTAGCGGGGACAATGAGCAGTTCTTC
CASSRGTSGDNEQFF
>NA|TRBD2|TRBJ2-1|TRBV11-2
TGTGCCAGCAGCTTAGTAGGGACTAGCGGGAGCTACAATGAGCAGTTCTTC
CASSLVGTSGSYNEQFF
>NA|NA|TRBJ1-1|TRBV9
TGTGCCAGCAGCGCGACAGGCACTGAAGCTTTCTTT
CASSATGTEAFF
>few|TRBD2|TRBJ2-1|TRBV27
TGTGCCAGCAGACTAGCGGGAGAATACAATGAGCAGTTCTTC
CASRLAGEYNEQFF
>NA|NA|TRBJ2-2|TRBV28
TGTGCCAGCAGTTTCCCCGGGGAGCTGTTTTTT
CASSFPGELFF
>NA|NA|TRBJ1-6|TRBV28
TGTGCCAGTTTCGACCCGGGGGGGGATTCACCCCTCCACTTT
CASFDPGGDSPLHF
>NA|NA|TRBJ2-2|TRBV2
TGTGCCAGCAGGGGACGGAACACCGGGGAGCTGTTTTTT
CASRGRNTGELFF
>NA|NA|TRBJ2-7|TRBV28
TGTGCCATTCGGGGGGCGATCGAGCAGTACTTC
CAIRGAIEQYF
>NA|TRBD1|TRBJ1-2|TRBV13
TGTGCCAGCAGCTTAGGGGCCGGGTCAGGGGGCTACTATGGCTACACCTTC
CASSLGAGSGGYYGYTF
>once|NA|TRBJ2-7|TRBV9
TGTGCCAGCAGCGTAGAGGACGGAGCCTACGAGCAGTACTTC
CASSVEDGAYEQYF
>NA|TRBD1|TRBJ2-2|TRBV6-5
TGTGCCAGCAGTTACCCGGACAGGGGAGACACCGGGGAGCTGTTTTTT
CASSYPDRGDTGELFF
>NA|TRBD2|TRBJ2-4|TRBV2
TGTGCCAGCAGTGAAGGCGGGAGTGCGGACATTCAGTACTTC
CASSEGGSADIQYF
>NA|TRBD2|TRBJ2-7|TRBV7-2
TGTGCCAGCAGCCCCTCAGCGGGGGTTGAATGGGACGAGCAGTACTTC
CASSPSAGVEWDEQYF
>NA|NA|TRBJ2-1|TRBV11-3
TGTGCCAGCAGCTTAGACGGGATATACAATGAGCAGTTCTTC
CASSLDGIYNEQFF
>NA|NA|TRBJ1-5|TRBV29-1
TGCAGCGTTGTAGGGGGGGGTAGCAATCAGCCCCAGCATTTT
CSVVGGGSNQPQHF